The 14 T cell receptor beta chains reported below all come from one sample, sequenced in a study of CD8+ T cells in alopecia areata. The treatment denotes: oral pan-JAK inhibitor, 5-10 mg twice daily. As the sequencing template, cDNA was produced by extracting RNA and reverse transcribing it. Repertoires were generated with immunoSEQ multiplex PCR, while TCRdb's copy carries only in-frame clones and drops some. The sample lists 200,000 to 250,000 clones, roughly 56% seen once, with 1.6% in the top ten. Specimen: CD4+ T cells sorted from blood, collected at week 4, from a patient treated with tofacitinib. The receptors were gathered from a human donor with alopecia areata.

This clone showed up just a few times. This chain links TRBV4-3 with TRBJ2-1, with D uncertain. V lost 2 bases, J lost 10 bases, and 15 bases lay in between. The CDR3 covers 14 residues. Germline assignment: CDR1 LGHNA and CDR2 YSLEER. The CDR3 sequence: CASSQQVELGEQFF. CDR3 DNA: TGCGCCAGCAGCCAACAGGTAGAGCTGGGCGAGCAGTTCTTC.

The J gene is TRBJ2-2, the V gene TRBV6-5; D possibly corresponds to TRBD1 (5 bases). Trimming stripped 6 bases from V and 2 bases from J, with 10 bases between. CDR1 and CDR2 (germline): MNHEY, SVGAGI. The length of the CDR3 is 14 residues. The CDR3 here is CASSRDRNTGELFF. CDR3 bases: TGTGCCAGCAGCCGAGACAGAAACACCGGGGAGCTGTTTTTT.

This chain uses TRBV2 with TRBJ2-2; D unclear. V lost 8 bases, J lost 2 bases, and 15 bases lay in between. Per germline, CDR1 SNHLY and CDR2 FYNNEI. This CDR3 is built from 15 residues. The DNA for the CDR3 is TGTGCCAGCTTAACCGGCGGAGCAAACACCGGGGAGCTGTTTTTT. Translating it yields CASLTGGANTGELFF.

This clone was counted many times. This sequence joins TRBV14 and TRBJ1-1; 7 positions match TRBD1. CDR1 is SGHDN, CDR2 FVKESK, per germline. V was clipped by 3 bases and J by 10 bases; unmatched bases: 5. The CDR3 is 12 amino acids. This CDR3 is CASSQQTGTAFF. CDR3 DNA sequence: TGTGCCAGCAGCCAGCAGACAGGGACAGCTTTCTTT.

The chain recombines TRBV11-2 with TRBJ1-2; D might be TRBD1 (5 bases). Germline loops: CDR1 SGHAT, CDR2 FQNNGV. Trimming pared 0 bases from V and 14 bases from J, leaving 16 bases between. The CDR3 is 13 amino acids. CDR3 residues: CASSLDHARAPTF. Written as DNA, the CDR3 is TGTGCCAGCAGCTTAGATCACGCCAGGGCACCGACCTTC.

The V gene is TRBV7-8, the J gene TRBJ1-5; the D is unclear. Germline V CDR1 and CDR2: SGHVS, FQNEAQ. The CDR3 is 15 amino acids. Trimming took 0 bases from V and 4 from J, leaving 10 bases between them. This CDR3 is CASSLAITVNQPQHF. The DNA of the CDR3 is TGTGCCAGCAGCTTAGCGATAACAGTTAATCAGCCCCAGCATTTT.

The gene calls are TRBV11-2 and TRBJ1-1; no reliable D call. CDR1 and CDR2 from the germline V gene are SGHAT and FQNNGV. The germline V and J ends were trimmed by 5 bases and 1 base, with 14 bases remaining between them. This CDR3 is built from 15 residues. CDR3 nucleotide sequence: TGTGCCAGCAGCCAATTAGATGGGAGGAACACTGAAGCTTTCTTT. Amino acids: CASSQLDGRNTEAFF.

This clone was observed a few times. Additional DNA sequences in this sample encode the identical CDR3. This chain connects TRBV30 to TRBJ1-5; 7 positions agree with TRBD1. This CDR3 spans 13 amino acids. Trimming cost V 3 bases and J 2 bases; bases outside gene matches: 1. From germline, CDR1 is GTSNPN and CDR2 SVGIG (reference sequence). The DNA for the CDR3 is TGTGCCTGGAGCGACAGGGGCAATCAGCCCCAGCATTTT. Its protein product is CAWSDRGNQPQHF.

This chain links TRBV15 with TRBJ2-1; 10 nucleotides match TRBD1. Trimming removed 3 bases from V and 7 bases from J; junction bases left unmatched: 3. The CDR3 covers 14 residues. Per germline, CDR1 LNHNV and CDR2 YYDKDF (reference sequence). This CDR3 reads CATSRGDRGNEQFF. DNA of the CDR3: TGTGCCACCAGCAGGGGGGACAGGGGTAATGAGCAGTTCTTC.

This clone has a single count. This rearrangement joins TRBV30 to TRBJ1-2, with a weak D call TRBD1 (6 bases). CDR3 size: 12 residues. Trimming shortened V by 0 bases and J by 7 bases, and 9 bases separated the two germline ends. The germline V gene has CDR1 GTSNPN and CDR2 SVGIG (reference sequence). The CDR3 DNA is TGTGCCTGGAGTGTCATCAGGGGTGGCTACACCTTC. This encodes CAWSVIRGGYTF.

The CDR3 reads CAWSVSTSNTGELFF. DNA of the CDR3: TGTGCCTGGAGTGTAAGCACCAGTAACACCGGGGAGCTGTTTTTT. This chain uses TRBV30 with TRBJ2-2; D is ambiguous. The CDR3 is made up of 15 amino acids. Germline CDR1 GTSNPN, CDR2 SVGIG (reference sequence). V dropped 0 bases and J dropped 2 bases, with 10 bases sitting between them.

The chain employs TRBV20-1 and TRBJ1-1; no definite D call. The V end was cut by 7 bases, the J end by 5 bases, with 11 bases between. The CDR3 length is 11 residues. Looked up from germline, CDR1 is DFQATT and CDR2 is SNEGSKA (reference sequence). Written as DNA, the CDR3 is TGCAGTGTTCGGCACCCGACTGAAGCTTTCTTT. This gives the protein CSVRHPTEAFF.

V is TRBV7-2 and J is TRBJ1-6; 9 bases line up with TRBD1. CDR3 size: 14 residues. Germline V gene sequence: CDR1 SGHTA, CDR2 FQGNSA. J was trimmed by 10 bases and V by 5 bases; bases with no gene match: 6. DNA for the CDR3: TGTGCCAGCAGCATCGGGACAGGGATCTCACCCCTCCACTTT. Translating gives CASSIGTGISPLHF. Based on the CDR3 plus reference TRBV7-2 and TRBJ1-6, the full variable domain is GAGVSQSPSNKVTEKGKDVELRCDPISGHTALYWYRQSLGQGLEFLIYFQGNSAPDKSGLPSDRFSAERTGGSVSTLTIQRTQQEDSAVYLCASSIGTGISPLHFGNGTRLTVT.

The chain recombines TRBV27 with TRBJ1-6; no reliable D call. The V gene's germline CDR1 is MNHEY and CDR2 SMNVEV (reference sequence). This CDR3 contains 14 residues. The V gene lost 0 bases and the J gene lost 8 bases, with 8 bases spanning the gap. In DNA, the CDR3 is TGTGCCAGCAGTTTATCGCTATCAGATTCACCCCTCCACTTT. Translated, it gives CASSLSLSDSPLHF.